One T cell receptor beta chain is described in this entry. Its antigen is as yet unknown. The CDR3 extends over 15 amino acids. Germline trimming cut 5 bases from V and 0 bases from J; bases unmatched to any gene: 3. Per the germline V gene, CDR1 is SGHVS and CDR2 is FQNEAQ. The data originate from a study of cytomegalovirus exposure and HLA in healthy donors. Study-level points and caveats: When analyzed later, the rates of TCR association showed variation by HLA locus, with DRB1 the most and HLA-C the fewest. For presence/absence analyses, sequencing depth was assumed to be roughly uniform across donors.

The PCR ran on 60 Vbeta and 13 Jbeta primers. Using immunoSEQ multiplex PCR, the repertoire was profiled, and TCRdb retains in-frame clones only, with some absent. The sample yields over 150,000 clones, 60% to 85% seen once. The chain carries TRBV7-8 and TRBJ1-1; 10 bases are a match to TRBD1. Sequenced: PBMCs. This clonotype originated in a woman aged 45 to 65 in good health and CMV-seropositive. CDR3 sequence reads: CASSTTGGMNTEAFF. The CDR3 DNA reads as TGTGCCAGCAGCACGACAGGGGGCATGAACACTGAAGCTTTCTTT.